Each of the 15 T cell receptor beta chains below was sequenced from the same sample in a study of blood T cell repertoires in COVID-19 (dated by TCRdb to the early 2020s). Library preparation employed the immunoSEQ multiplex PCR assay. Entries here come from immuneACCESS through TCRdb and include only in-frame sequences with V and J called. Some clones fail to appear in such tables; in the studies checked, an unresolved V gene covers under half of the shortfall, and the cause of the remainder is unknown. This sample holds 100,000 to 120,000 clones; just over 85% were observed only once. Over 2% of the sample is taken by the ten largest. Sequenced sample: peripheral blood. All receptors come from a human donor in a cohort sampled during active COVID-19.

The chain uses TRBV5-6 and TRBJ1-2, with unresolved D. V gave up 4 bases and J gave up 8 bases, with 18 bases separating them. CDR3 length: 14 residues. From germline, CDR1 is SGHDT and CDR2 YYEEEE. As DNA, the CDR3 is TGTGCCAGCAGCCCTCCTTCGGGGTTAGTAGGCTACACCTTC. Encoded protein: CASSPPSGLVGYTF.

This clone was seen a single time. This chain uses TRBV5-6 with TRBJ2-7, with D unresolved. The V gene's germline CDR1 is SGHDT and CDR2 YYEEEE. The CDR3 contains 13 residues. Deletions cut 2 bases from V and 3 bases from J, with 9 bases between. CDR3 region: CASSFAPGYEQYF. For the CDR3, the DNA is TGTGCCAGCAGCTTCGCCCCGGGCTACGAGCAGTACTTC.

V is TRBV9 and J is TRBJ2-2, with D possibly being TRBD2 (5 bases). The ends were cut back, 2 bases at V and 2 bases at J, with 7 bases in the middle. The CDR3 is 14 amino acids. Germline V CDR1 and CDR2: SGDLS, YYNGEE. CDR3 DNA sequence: TGTGCCAGCAGCGTGAGCGGCAACACCGGGGAGCTGTTTTTT. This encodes CASSVSGNTGELFF.

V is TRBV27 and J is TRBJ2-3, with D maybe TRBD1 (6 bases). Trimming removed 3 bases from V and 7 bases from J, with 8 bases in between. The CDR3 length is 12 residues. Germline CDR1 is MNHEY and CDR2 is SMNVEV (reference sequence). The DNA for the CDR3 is TGTGCCAGCAGTTTTCAGGGGAATACGCAGTATTTT. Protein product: CASSFQGNTQYF.

The CDR3 protein is CASRRGTSQETQYF. The CDR3 coding sequence is TGTGCCAGCAGACGTGGGACTAGCCAAGAGACCCAGTACTTC. This sequence joins TRBV3-1 (or the pseudogene TRBV3-2) and TRBJ2-5; 8 bases map to TRBD2. CDR3 length: 14 residues. Germline V gives CDR1 LGHDT, CDR2 YNNKEL (reference sequence). V trimming: 6 bases; J trimming: 1 base; junction bases outside the gene matches: 4.

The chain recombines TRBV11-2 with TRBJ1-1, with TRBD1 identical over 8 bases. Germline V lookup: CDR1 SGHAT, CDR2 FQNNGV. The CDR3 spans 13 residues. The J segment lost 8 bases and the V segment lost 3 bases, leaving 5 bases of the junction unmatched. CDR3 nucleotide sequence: TGTGCCAGCAGCTTTTGGACAGGGTTGGAAGCTTTCTTT. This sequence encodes CASSFWTGLEAFF.

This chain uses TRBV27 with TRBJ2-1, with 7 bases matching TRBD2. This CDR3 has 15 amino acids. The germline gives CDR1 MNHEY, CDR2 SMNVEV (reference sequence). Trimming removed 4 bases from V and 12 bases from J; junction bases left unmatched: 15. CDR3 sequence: CASSSTSSPLGGQFF. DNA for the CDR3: TGTGCCAGCAGTTCGACTAGCTCCCCTCTAGGCGGGCAGTTCTTC.

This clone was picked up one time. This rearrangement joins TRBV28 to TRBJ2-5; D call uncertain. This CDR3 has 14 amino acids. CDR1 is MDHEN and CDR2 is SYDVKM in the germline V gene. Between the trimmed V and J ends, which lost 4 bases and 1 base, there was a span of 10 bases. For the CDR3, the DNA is TGTGCCAGCAGTTCCACTGCGGTCCAAGAGACCCAGTACTTC. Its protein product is CASSSTAVQETQYF.

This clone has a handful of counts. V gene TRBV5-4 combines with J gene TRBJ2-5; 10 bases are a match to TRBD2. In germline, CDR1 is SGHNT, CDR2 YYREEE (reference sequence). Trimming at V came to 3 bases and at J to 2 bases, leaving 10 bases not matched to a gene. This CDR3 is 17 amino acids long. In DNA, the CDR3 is TGTGCCAGCAGCTCGACCGGACTAGCGGCCTTACAAGAGACCCAGTACTTC. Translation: CASSSTGLAALQETQYF.

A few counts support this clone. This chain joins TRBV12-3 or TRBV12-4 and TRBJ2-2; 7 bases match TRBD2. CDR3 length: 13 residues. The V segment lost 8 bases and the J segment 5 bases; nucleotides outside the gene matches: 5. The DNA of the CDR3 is TGTGCCAGCCGGGGGGATGGGACCGGGGAGCTGTTTTTT. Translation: CASRGDGTGELFF.

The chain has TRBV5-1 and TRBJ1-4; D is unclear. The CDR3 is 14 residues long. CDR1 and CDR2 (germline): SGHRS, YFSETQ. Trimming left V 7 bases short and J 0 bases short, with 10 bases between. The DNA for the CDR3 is TGCGCCAGCGCCAACAGTGCAACTAATGAAAAACTGTTTTTT. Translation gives CASANSATNEKLFF.

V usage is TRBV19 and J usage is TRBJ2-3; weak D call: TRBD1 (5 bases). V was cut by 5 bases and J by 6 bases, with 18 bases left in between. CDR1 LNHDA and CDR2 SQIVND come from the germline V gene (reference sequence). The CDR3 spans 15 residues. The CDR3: CASSSKGDSRDTQYF. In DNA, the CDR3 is TGTGCCAGTAGTTCAAAGGGCGACAGTCGGGATACGCAGTATTTT. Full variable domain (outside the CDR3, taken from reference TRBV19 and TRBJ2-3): DGGITQSPKYLFRKEGQNVTLSCEQNLNHDAMYWYRQDPGQGLRLIYYSQIVNDFQKGDIAEGYSVSREKKESFPLTVTSAQKNPTAFYLCASSSKGDSRDTQYFGPGTRLTVL.

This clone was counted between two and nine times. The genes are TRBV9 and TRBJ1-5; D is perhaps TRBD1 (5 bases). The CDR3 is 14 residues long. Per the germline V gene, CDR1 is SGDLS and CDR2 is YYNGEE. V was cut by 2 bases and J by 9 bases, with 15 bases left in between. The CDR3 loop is CASSVGKGRGPQHF. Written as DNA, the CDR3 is TGTGCCAGCAGCGTCGGAAAGGGGAGGGGGCCCCAGCATTTT.

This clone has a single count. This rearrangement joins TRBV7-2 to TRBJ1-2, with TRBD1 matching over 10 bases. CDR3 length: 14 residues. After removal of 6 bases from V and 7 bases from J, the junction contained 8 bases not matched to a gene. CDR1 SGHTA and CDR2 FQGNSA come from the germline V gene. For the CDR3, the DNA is TGTGCCAGCAGTTCAGGACAGGGGGACCGTGGCTACACCTTC. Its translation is CASSSGQGDRGYTF.

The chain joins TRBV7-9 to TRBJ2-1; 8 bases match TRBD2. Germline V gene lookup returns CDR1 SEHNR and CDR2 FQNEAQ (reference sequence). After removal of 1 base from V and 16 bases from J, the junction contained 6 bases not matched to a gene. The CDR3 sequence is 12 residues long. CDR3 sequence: CASSLVAGGDFF. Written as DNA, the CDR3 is TGTGCCAGCAGCTTAGTCGCGGGGGGCGATTTCTTC.